This T cell receptor beta chain was retrieved from a study of human T cells and chemical hapten exposure. Background on the study: Throughout a study of around six months, patients underwent weekly scalp administration of diphenylcyclopropenone doses. Epicutaneous patch tests delivered 0.01% DPC to the upper back, with evaluation at 6 days. General observations from the study: Expanded TCRs were compared with controls, and the expanded TCRs formed significantly more large CDR3 similarity clusters.

Time point defined: patch test 1, 2 weeks after DPC sensitization. As to treatment: therapeutic diphenylcyclopropenone sensitization with weekly scalp DPC. Trimming cost V 5 bases and J 7 bases; bases outside gene matches: 8. CDR1 and CDR2 from the germline V gene are SGHAT and FQNNGV. This CDR3 is 14 amino acids long. Comment on this clonotype: The antigen is unknown.

Each CDR3 protein is one row after TCRdb ran MiXCR on the RACE reads. The table lists approximately 79,000 distinct CDR3 sequences, 10% of them singletons. The input for sequencing was whole blood, taken in connection with sensitization to the hapten diphenylcyclopropenone (DPC). The source is a woman in her fifties or sixties with alopecia areata. Some clones in this sample may be carry-over from other donors' samples. This chain joins TRBV11-2 and TRBJ1-5; 7 bases fit TRBD1. The CDR3 DNA sequence: TGTGCCAGCAGCCCCGACAGGGCGGGACAGCCCCAGCATTTT. As protein: CASSPDRAGQPQHF.